This record concerns one T cell receptor (beta chain) sequence. This clonotype was seen ten or more times. Its recognized antigen is unknown. No much larger clonotype is one base removed from it; base qualities were not supplied. Trimming at the junction amounts to 3 bases on V and 4 bases on J, and the germline ends lie 13 bases apart. The CDR3 has 15 amino acids, counting the end cysteine and phenylalanine. Only the CDR3 DNA stays, 45 bases, in frame from base 1. From the germline V gene, CDR1 is KGHSH and CDR2 is LQKENI. This entry is derived from a study of T cells in Graves' hyperthyroidism and ophthalmopathy (dated by TCRdb to about 2019). Study-wide context: Peripheral blood was sampled at the time of initial diagnosis, prior to any treatment. To identify TCR V-J signatures that set the groups apart, the researchers used a discovery cohort of 100 patients, made up of under 45 with Graves' ophthalmopathy and some 56 with stable Graves' hyperthyroidism. After blood sampling, hyperthyroidism patients were treated with methimazole at a starting dose of 30 mg daily, and ophthalmopathy patients were treated with high-dose intravenous methylprednisolone. In roughly six Graves' hyperthyroidism patients, the study also compared T-cell repertoires from thyroid tissue with T-cell repertoires from blood. The approximately 98 discovery patients were randomly divided into training and test sets at a 7:3 ratio. Prospective prediction of ophthalmopathy was tested in an independent validation cohort consisting of about 20 hyperthyroidism patients and 15 to 17 patients who later progressed to ophthalmopathy. According to the paper, TCR Vbeta CDR3 sequencing was carried out on more than 120 peripheral blood samples, which came from some 41 ophthalmopathy, around 74 hyperthyroidism and some 17 progressor patients.

Stable Graves' hyperthyroidism was defined as the absence of progression to ophthalmopathy over 18 months of follow-up. Hyperthyroidism patients were newly diagnosed, with disease duration under 2 months, and aged 18 to 65 years. The study excluded patients with uncontrolled infections, other autoimmune diseases, pregnancy or lactation. Diagnoses relied on clinical symptoms, serum thyroxine and TRAb, thyroid ultrasound and orbital computed tomography. Ficoll-Paque density gradient centrifugation was used to isolate PBMCs from about 10 ml of fresh peripheral blood. Trizol reagent was used to extract total RNA, and RNA quality was then checked on an Agilent 2100 Bioanalyzer. Overall study outcomes, separate from this receptor: No statistical method was used to set the sample size in advance, and investigators knew the group allocation. In cross-validation, a model built on a 13 V-J signature told ophthalmopathy apart from stable hyperthyroidism with approximately 90% sensitivity and roughly 81% specificity, and in testing the same model reached 80%/75%. Most expanded thyroid clonotypes (frequency above 0.001) were also detected in blood, a finding suggesting that blood repertoires may reflect thyroid immune responses. In validation, progression to ophthalmopathy was predicted by the model with 55% to 71% sensitivity and roughly 76% specificity, a median of approximately 6.5 months before onset.

TCR beta CDR3 regions were amplified from RNA transcripts. The TCR CDR3 was subjected to a first round of RT-PCR using the HTBI primer set and the Qiagen OneStep RT-PCR kit. The libraries were constructed in a second round of multiplex PCR and then size-selected and purified. Paired-end sequencing of the libraries was performed with 100 bp reads on an Illumina HiSeq2000. In the paper's pipeline: SOAPnuke was used to process the raw data, with reads discarded if the reads contained adapters or uncalled bases, had a mean Phred below 15, or lacked an exact constant-primer or identifier match. High-quality paired reads were merged with COPE v1.2.5, and unique nucleotide sequences were defined as clonotypes. Clonotypes were aligned to IMGT TRBV, TRBD and TRBJ reference segments using MiTCR v1.1. The analysis included only V-J combinations with a frequency above 0.0001, which together covered about 99% of the repertoires. The TCS score was defined as the ratio of F50 (clonal expansion) to E x V (chaos), calculated using BLOSUM62-based TCRdist between CDR3 peptides within each V-J. Welch's t-statistics and random forest reduced roughly 500 V-J features to about 12, which were used in a naive Bayes classifier (R e1071). TCRdb passed the public sequencing reads through fastp at Q25 and MiXCR, retaining productive beta sequences. Every entry covers one CDR3 protein and lists the most common genes and DNA from its rows. The V and J calls follow TCRdb's processing rather than the paper's. The sample profile shows hundreds of thousands of distinct CDR3 sequences; approximately 15% of them were found once. The ten most abundant clones make up roughly 7.4% of the sample.

The sequence joins TRBV18 to TRBJ1-3; the D region possibly corresponds to TRBD1 (6 bases align). The sequence derives from a woman in her late teens or twenties with Graves' hyperthyroidism. Material for sequencing was blood. The CDR3 region reads CASSPPTTGGNTIYF. Read as DNA, the sequence is TGTGCCAGCTCACCCCCCACGACAGGAGGAAACACCATATATTTT.